This T cell receptor beta chain originates from a study of beta chain features in type 1 diabetes (dated by TCRdb to 2016 to 2019). In terms of the full investigation: Patients and healthy donors did not differ in mean age, gender distribution, total cell number or subset yield. A total of 107,917,701 sorted cells were examined across all samples, and a strong correlation was observed between cell number per subset and RNA yield. In the study, TCRB repertoires of sorted circulating CD4+ T cell subsets from recently diagnosed type 1 diabetes patients were compared with those of matched healthy donors. Regulatory and stem cell-like memory subsets were obtained from only 8 patients and roughly 8 healthy donors, while naive and central memory subsets were obtained from all 30 or so donors. What the research found in general, with its limitations: At VDJ recombination sites, type 1 diabetes patients had fewer insertions and more deleted nucleotides, which implies abnormalities in thymic rearrangement. Sequencing cDNA rather than genomic DNA could over-represent highly expressing activated cells, although activation and CD3 levels did not differ between groups. Shorter templates might be favored by PCR, yet because patient and control samples were amplified and corrected together, any such skew would affect both groups equally. Because the HLA sub-analyses included only small numbers of individuals, any influence of HLA type on TCRB rearrangement was left unresolved. Naive, central memory and regulatory TCRB repertoires appeared to be more alike among patients than among healthy donors. Type 1 diabetes patients showed a moderate but significant shortening of TCRB CDR3 length in all four CD4+ subsets.

As regards this clone: Its antigen has not been determined. Per-base quality was not reported, and no clone a single base away is much larger than it.

All of the isolated RNA was reverse transcribed with the High Capacity cDNA Reverse Transcription Kit, so expressed TCRB transcripts were sequenced. Deep immunoSEQ sequencing was performed on naive, central memory and regulatory T cell samples, with an average of roughly 3.6 million total reads per sample. After sorted cells were lysed in RLT buffer, RNA was extracted with DNase-treated RNeasy Micro or Mini kits, with the choice depending on cell number. Each cell subset was processed on its own to prevent cross-contamination, while patient and healthy donor samples were processed together. The immunoSEQ multiplex PCR was used to amplify TCRB sequences from cDNA, generating 87-bp fragments that spanned the CDR3 region. The amplicons were sequenced using the Illumina HiSeq platform. Per the source publication's procedure: Synthetic template baselines were used to correct PCR bias computationally, reads within Hamming distance 2 were collapsed, and singletons that could not be merged were discarded. By aligning reads against IMGT, V, D and J genes, CDR3 length, and insertions or deletions at six rearrangement sites were assigned. Within each subset, clonotype counts were normalized to sorted cell number, and only after that were true diversity and Gini coefficients computed with the tcR R package. The overlap coefficient, calculated on TCRB nucleotide sequences, was used to measure repertoire sharing. Sourced from immuneACCESS, this table was stored by TCRdb with only in-frame sequences that have V and J called. A share of the clones is absent; for the studies checked, an unresolved V gene accounts for under half, and the remainder has no known explanation. The DNA was the basis for D and trimming; V, J and clone size are from that table. The sample records about 150,000 clones, around 8% of which are singletons. The ten largest clones add up to around 0.65% of the sample.

Including the terminal cysteine and phenylalanine, the CDR3 comprises 15 residues. Only CDR3 DNA remains: 45 bases, in frame from the first base. The V end gives up 3 bases and the J end 1 base, leaving 5 bases in the junction not matched to a gene. CDR1 MNHEY and CDR2 SMNVEV are derived from the germline V gene (reference sequence). Each donor gave one peripheral blood draw, averaging approximately 0.11 L, which was collected into heparinised tubes. Naive, central memory, regulatory and stem cell-like memory CD4+ T cells were sorted on a BD FACSAria II using a panel including CD45RO, CCR7, CD25, CD127, CD95 and CD27. All sorted populations exceeded 98% purity. PBMCs were isolated right away by Lymphoprep density gradient centrifugation and were stained directly, without culture. So that batch effects would be minimized, each experiment stained and sorted samples in pairs, pairing one healthy donor with one patient.

Recombination linked TRBV27 to TRBJ1-1, with TRBD1 matching 7 junction bases. The receptor comes from a man between 18 and 29 years old in good health. The sequenced material came from central memory CD4+ T cells from blood. In nucleotide form, the sequence is TGTGCCAGCAGTTTTATTCGGGACAGGAACACTGAAGCTTTCTTT. The resulting protein is CASSFIRDRNTEAFF.